This T cell receptor beta chain was documented in a study of metastatic and nonmetastatic thyroid tumors. TCRdb reanalyzed the PCR reads via MiXCR. The sample lists approximately 30,000 clones, roughly 4% occurring once. Thyroid surgery was performed in patients who had received no treatment beforehand. The sample holds a few counts of this clone. The germline V gene has CDR1 SNHLY and CDR2 FYNNEI. This CDR3 comprises 12 residues. With 6 bases removed from V and 7 bases from J, the gap between germline ends came to 13 bases. This chain joins TRBV2 and TRBJ2-7; a weak D match, TRBD2 (6 bases). The specimen was blood. The sequence came from a male donor with papillary thyroid cancer or a benign thyroid nodule (not recorded which). Some clones in this sample may be carry-over from other donors' samples. The CDR3 sequence: CASSILALEQYF. The CDR3 region has the DNA TGTGCCAGCAGCATCCTAGCGTTAGAGCAGTACTTC.